Following are 2 T cell receptor beta chains from one sample sequenced in a study of blood T cell repertoires in COVID-19 (dated by TCRdb to between 2020 and 2021). Library method: the immunoSEQ multiplex PCR assay. This immuneACCESS table, as held by TCRdb, lists in-frame sequences with V and J called but not all clones. Of the missing ones, under half trace to an unresolved V gene in checked studies; the others have no known cause. The sample profile shows more than 350,000 clones; around nine tenths of them were found once. The top ten clones comprise less than 1.5% of the sample. The sequencing input was PBMCs or T cells enriched from blood (not recorded which). Receptors originate from a woman younger than 35 who had been exposed to COVID-19.

The V and J genes are TRBV5-4 and TRBJ2-5; 12 bases align to TRBD2. With V trimmed by 4 bases and J by 1 base, 5 bases remained unmatched. The V gene's germline CDR1 is SGHNT and CDR2 YYREEE (reference sequence). This CDR3 spans 16 amino acids. The CDR3 is CASSVTSGRTQETQYF. The DNA of the CDR3 is TGTGCCAGCAGCGTAACTAGCGGGAGGACCCAAGAGACCCAGTACTTC.

This chain's CDR3 is CAWSLGTGNTEAFF. The CDR3 nucleotides read TGTGCCTGGAGTTTAGGAACAGGGAACACTGAAGCTTTCTTT. The rearrangement uses TRBV30 and TRBJ1-1; tentatively, D is TRBD1 (5 bases). There are 14 residues in the CDR3. The germline gives CDR1 GTSNPN, CDR2 SVGIG (reference sequence). With 2 bases removed from V and 1 base from J, the gap between germline ends came to 11 bases.